The 4 T cell receptor beta chains presented below share a single source sample, sequenced in a study of CD8 T cells in ankylosing spondylitis. One entry per CDR3 protein results from TCRdb running MiXCR on the 5' RACE reads. The profile covers fewer than 750,000 distinct CDR3 sequences, with around 17% appearing a single time and approximately 18% taken by the ten largest. For these TCRs, the target antigens are not known. Whole-study findings and limits: A TCR beta motif made of fewer than ten highly homologous variants seemed typical of ankylosing spondylitis blood.

Sequencing was carried out using blood, either unsorted or a sorted T cell fraction (not recorded which). Receptors were obtained from a male donor with ankylosing spondylitis.

CDR3 sequence: CAISVGAGGGLEQFF. The DNA of the CDR3 is TGTGCCATCAGTGTCGGGGCGGGAGGAGGTCTTGAGCAGTTCTTC. The J gene is TRBJ2-1, the V gene TRBV10-3; 8 nucleotides line up with TRBD2. Losses at the gene ends were 4 bases for V and 9 bases for J; bases not matched to a gene: 11. There are 15 residues in the CDR3. Germline loops: CDR1 ENHRY, CDR2 SYGVKD.

The CDR3 protein is CSARVGLLTGDEKLFF. CDR3 coding DNA: TGCAGTGCTAGAGTAGGGCTTCTAACGGGGGATGAAAAACTGTTTTTT. The chain is built from TRBV20-1 and TRBJ1-4, with a tentative D call TRBD1 (5 bases). Trimming took 1 base from V and 6 from J, leaving 18 bases between them. The CDR3 is 16 residues long. Germline V gives CDR1 DFQATT, CDR2 SNEGSKA (reference sequence).

This clonotype has just one count. The CDR3 sequence: CASSLTSASEKQYF. The CDR3 region has the DNA TGTGCCAGCAGCTTGACTAGCGCTTCAGAAAAGCAGTACTTC. The chain is built from TRBV5-6 and TRBJ2-7, with 7 bases lining up with TRBD2. The CDR3 has 14 amino acids. Germline-derived CDR1 and CDR2 are SGHDT and YYEEEE. Trimming took 1 base from V and 8 from J; bases not matched to a gene: 9.

Only one count was recorded for this clonotype. This chain links TRBV6-1 with TRBJ1-4; D may be TRBD1 (5 bases). The CDR3 spans 13 residues. Trimming pared 6 bases from V and 8 bases from J, leaving 13 bases between. CDR1 is MNHNS, CDR2 SASEGT, per germline. CDR3 DNA: TGTGCCAGCAGCCCAGAACACAGGGAAAAACTGTTTTTT. It encodes CASSPEHREKLFF.